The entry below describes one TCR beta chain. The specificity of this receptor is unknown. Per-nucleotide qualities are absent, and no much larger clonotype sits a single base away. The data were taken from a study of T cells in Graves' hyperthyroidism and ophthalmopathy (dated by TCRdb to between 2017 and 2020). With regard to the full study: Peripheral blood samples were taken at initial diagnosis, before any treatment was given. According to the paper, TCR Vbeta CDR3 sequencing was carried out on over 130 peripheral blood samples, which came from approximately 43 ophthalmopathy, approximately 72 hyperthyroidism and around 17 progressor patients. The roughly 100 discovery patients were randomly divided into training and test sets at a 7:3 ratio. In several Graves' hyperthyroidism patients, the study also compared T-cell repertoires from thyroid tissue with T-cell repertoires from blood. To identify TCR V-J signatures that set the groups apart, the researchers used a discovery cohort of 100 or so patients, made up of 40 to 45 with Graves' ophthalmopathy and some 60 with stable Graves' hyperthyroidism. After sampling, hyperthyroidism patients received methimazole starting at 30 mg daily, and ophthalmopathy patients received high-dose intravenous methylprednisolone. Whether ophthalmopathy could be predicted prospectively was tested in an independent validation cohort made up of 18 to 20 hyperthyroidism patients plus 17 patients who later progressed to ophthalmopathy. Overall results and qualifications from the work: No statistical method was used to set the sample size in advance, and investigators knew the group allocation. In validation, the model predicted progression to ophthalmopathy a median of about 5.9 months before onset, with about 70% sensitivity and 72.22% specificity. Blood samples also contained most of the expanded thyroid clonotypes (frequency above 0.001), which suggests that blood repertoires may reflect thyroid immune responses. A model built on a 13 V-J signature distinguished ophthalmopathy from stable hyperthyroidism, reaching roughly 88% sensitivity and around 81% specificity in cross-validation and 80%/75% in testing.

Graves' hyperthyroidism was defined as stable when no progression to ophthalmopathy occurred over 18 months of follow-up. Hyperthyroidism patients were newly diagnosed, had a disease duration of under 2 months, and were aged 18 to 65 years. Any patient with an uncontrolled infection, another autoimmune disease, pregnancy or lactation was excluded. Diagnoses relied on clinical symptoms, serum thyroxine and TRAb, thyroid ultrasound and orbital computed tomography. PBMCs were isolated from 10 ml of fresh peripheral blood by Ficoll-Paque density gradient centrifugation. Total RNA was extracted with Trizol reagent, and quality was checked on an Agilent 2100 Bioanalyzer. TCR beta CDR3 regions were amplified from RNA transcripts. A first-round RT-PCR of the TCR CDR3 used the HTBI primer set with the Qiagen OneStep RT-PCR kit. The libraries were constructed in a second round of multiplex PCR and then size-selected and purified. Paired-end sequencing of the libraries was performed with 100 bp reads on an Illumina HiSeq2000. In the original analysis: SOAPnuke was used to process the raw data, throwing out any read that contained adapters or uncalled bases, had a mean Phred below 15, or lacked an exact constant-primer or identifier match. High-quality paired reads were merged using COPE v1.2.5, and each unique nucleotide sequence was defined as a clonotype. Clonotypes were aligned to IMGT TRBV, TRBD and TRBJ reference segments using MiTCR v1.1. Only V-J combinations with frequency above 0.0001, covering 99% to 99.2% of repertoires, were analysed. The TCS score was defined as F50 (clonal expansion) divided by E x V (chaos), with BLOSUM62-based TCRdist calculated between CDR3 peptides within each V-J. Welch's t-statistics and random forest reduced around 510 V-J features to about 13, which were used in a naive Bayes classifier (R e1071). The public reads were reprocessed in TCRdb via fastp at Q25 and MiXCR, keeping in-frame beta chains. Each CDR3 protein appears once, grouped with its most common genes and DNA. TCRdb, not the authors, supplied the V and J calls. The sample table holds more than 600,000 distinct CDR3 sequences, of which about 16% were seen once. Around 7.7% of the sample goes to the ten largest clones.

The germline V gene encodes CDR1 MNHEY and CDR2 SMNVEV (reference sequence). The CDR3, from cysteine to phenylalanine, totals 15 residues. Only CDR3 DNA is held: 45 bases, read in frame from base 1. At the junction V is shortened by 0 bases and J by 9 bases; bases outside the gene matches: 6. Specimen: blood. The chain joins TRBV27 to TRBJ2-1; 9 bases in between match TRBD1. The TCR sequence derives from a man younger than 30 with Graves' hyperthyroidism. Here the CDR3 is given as CASSLSIQGAGEQFF. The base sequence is TGTGCCAGCAGTTTATCGATACAGGGGGCAGGTGAGCAGTTCTTC.